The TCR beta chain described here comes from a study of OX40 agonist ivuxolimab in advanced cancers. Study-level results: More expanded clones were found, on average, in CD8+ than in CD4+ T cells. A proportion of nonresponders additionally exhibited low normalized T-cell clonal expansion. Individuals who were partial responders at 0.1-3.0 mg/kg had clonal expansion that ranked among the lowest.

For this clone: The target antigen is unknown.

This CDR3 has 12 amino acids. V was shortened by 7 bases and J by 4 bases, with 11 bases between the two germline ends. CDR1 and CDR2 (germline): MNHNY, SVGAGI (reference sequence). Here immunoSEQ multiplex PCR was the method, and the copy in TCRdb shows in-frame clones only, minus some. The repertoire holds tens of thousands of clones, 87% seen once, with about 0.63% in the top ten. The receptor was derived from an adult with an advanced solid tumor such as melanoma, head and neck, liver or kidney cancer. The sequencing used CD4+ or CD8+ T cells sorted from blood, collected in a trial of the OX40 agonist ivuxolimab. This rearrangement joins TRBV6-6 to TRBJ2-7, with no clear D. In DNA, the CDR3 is TGTGCCAGCACCGCCTCCCCGTACGAGCAGTACTTC. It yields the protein CASTASPYEQYF.